This T cell receptor (beta chain) derives from a study of T cell clonotyping in hematopoietic cell transplantation. As for the study in general: Cytoreduction preceded collection of pretransplant recipient samples.

In this sample, this clone turned up a few times. Its antigen is currently unknown. Germline-derived CDR1 and CDR2 are MNHEY and SMNVEV (reference sequence). V was cut by 4 bases and J by 5 bases, with 5 bases left in between. The CDR3 totals 12 residues. TCRdb's table, derived via immunoSEQ multiplex PCR, lists solely in-frame clones and lacks some. The sample includes tens of thousands of clones, roughly 88% seen only once; the top ten take roughly 3.5%. Time point defined: recipient sample about 28 days before transplant, after cytoreduction. Overall study findings and caveats: At the given depth, recipient repertoires were over 97% de novo clonotypes. Recipient TCR diversity dropped after transplant; expanded clonotypes rose from day 30 to 180. Broader posttransplant TCR repertoire diversity was predicted by graft donor and pretransplant recipient Inverse Simpson Index values.

This TCR was recovered from a man between 18 and 35 years old with biphenotypic leukemia. Some clones in this sample may be carry-over from other donors' samples. The chain is built from TRBV27 and TRBJ2-2; D gene ambiguous. The material sequenced was peripheral blood mononuclear cells, taken before stem cell transplant. For the CDR3, the DNA is TGTGCCAGCAGTTCCCCAACCGGGGAGCTGTTTTTT. It specifies CASSSPTGELFF.